The T cell receptor beta chain described here comes from a study of shared clonotypes between healthy human individuals. Assay: immunoSEQ multiplex PCR; the TCRdb copy retains only in-frame clones and omits some. The data contain more than 1.2 million clones, 98% of them singletons. CDR1 is SQVTM and CDR2 is ANQGSEA in the germline V gene. V was cut by 6 bases and J by 4 bases, with 17 bases left in between. CDR3 length: 14 residues. The rearrangement links TRBV29-1 to TRBJ2-3; a weak D match, TRBD2 (5 bases). The sequence came from a man younger than 40 in good health. Sequencing used naive CD4+ T cells sorted from blood. Subset: CD45RA+ positively selected. The CDR3 reads CSVGPRARPDTQYF. The CDR3 DNA follows: TGCAGCGTGGGCCCGAGGGCGAGGCCAGATACGCAGTATTTT.